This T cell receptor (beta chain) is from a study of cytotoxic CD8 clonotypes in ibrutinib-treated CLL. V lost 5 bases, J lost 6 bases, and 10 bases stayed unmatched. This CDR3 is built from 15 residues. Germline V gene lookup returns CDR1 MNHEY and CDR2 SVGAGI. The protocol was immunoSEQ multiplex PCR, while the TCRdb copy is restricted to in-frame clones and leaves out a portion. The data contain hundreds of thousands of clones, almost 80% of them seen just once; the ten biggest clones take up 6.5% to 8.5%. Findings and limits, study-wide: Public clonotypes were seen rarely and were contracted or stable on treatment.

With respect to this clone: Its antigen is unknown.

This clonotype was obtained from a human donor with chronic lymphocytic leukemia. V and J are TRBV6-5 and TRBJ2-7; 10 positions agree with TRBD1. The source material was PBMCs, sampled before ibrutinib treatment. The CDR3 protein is CASSPRDRGIGEQYF. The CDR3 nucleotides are TGTGCCAGCAGTCCGAGGGACAGGGGAATTGGCGAGCAGTACTTC.